One and the same sample provided the 24 T cell receptor beta chains below, sequenced in a study of shared clonotypes between healthy human individuals. TCRdb keeps only in-frame clones here, not all; method: immunoSEQ multiplex PCR. The sample lists about 1 million clones; around 74% were seen once. The sample taken for sequencing was memory CD4+ T cells sorted from blood. The subset is: CD45RA-negative fraction. These receptor sequences come from a young man in good health.

V is TRBV5-5 and J is TRBJ1-4; the D gene is possibly TRBD1 (6 bases). Germline V lookup: CDR1 SGHKS, CDR2 YYEKEE (reference sequence). This CDR3 is 14 amino acids long. With 4 bases removed from V and 4 bases from J, the gap between germline ends came to 11 bases. As DNA, the CDR3 is TGTGCCAGCAGCCCACAGGGCTTTAATGAAAAACTGTTTTTT. Translation gives CASSPQGFNEKLFF.

This chain uses TRBV27 with TRBJ2-7; 9 positions agree with TRBD2. The germline V gene has CDR1 MNHEY and CDR2 SMNVEV (reference sequence). CDR3 size: 16 residues. J was trimmed by 0 bases and V by 0 bases; bases with no gene match: 3. As DNA, the CDR3 is TGTGCCAGCAGTTTATCGGCTAGCGGGGCCTCCTACGAGCAGTACTTC. Protein sequence: CASSLSASGASYEQYF.

The rearrangement links TRBV2 to TRBJ1-1; D call uncertain. This CDR3 spans 13 amino acids. V lost 1 base to trimming and J lost 4 bases, with 7 bases between them. Germline V gene data show CDR1 as SNHLY and CDR2 as FYNNEI. DNA for the CDR3: TGTGCCAGCAGTGAAGTAAACCCCACTGAAGCTTTCTTT. Its protein product is CASSEVNPTEAFF.

This clone was seen at least ten times. The chain couples TRBV7-2 to TRBJ1-5; possible D gene TRBD1, 6 bases. V lost 5 bases, J lost 3 bases, and 17 bases lay in between. The CDR3 has 16 amino acids. The germline V gene encodes CDR1 SGHTA and CDR2 FQGNSA. CDR3 residues: CASSLHAGQLNQPQHF. CDR3 nucleotide sequence: TGTGCCAGCAGCCTCCATGCCGGACAGCTCAATCAGCCCCAGCATTTT.

The rearrangement links TRBV18 to TRBJ2-3; D unclear. Germline lookup yields CDR1 KGHSH and CDR2 LQKENI. The length of the CDR3 is 12 residues. Trimming took 1 base from V and 4 from J, leaving 3 bases between them. CDR3 residues: CASSPLPDTQYF. The DNA for the CDR3 is TGTGCCAGCTCACCACTCCCAGATACGCAGTATTTT.

V gene TRBV5-5 combines with J gene TRBJ2-1, with D perhaps TRBD2 (6 bases). This CDR3 has 14 residues. The germline CDR1 and CDR2 sequences are SGHKS and YYEKEE (reference sequence). Trimming stripped 0 bases from V and 5 bases from J, with 9 bases between. CDR3 in DNA: TGTGCCAGCAGCTTGGACCTAGCGAACAATGAGCAGTTCTTC. Its protein is CASSLDLANNEQFF.

The chain has TRBV11-3 and TRBJ2-2; D is unresolved. V was trimmed by 0 bases and J by 7 bases, leaving 6 bases between them. Germline V lookup: CDR1 SGHNT, CDR2 YENEEA. The CDR3 length is 13 residues. CDR3 nucleotides: TGTGCCAGCAGCTTAGATTGGAGCGGGGAGCTGTTTTTT. Translating it yields CASSLDWSGELFF.

This chain uses TRBV4-3 with TRBJ2-2, with D maybe TRBD2 (6 bases). Trimming removed 5 bases at V and 5 bases at J, with 12 bases between. The CDR3 is 14 amino acids. CDR1 and CDR2 from the germline V gene are LGHNA and YSLEER. The CDR3 DNA sequence: TGCGCCAGCAGCGTGCGGGATCGGACCGGGGAGCTGTTTTTT. This gives the protein CASSVRDRTGELFF.

This chain connects TRBV7-2 to TRBJ1-5; 10 bases are a match to TRBD1. V dropped 2 bases and J dropped 6; count of bases not matched to a gene: 10. The germline V gene encodes CDR1 SGHTA and CDR2 FQGNSA. The CDR3 totals 17 residues. DNA for the CDR3: TGTGCCAGCAGCTTATCCGGCCGCGGACAGGGGGGTCAGCCCCAGCATTTT. Its protein is CASSLSGRGQGGQPQHF.

V gene TRBV10-2 combines with J gene TRBJ1-1, with D unresolved. The CDR3 runs 11 residues. CDR1 and CDR2 from the germline V gene are WSHSY and SAAADI. The V end lost 9 bases, the J end lost 2 bases, and 7 bases lay between the germline ends. CDR3 bases: TGCGCCAGTGGGGTTAACACTGAAGCTTTCTTT. As protein: CASGVNTEAFF.

This sequence joins TRBV11-2 and TRBJ2-5; 8 bases line up with TRBD2. Trimming at V came to 3 bases and at J to 6 bases, leaving 12 bases not matched to a gene. Germline-derived CDR1 and CDR2 are SGHAT and FQNNGV. This CDR3 comprises 16 residues. The CDR3 is CASSLETSGAKKTQYF. In nucleotides, the CDR3 is TGTGCCAGCAGCTTGGAAACTAGCGGCGCCAAGAAGACCCAGTACTTC. Supplemented by reference TRBV11-2 and TRBJ2-5, the full variable domain reads EAGVAQSPRYKIIEKRQSVAFWCNPISGHATLYWYQQILGQGPKLLIQFQNNGVVDDSQLPKDRFSAERLKGVDSTLKIQPAKLEDSAVYLCASSLETSGAKKTQYFGPGTRLLVL.

This clone showed up just a few times. The chain employs TRBV19 and TRBJ1-6, with D perhaps matching TRBD1 (6 bases). Germline V CDR1 and CDR2: LNHDA, SQIVND (reference sequence). V dropped 4 bases and J dropped 6 bases, with 10 bases sitting between them. This CDR3 is 14 amino acids long. The DNA of the CDR3 is TGTGCCAGTAGTACCGGGACACCTAATTCACCCCTCCACTTT. This sequence encodes CASSTGTPNSPLHF.

As for this clone: A far larger clone is only one base removed, so a read error is likely. Within the sample, other DNA sequences also encode this same CDR3. The chain joins TRBV5-6 to TRBJ2-1; 8 bases align to TRBD1. The germline CDR1 and CDR2 sequences are SGHDT and YYEEEE. CDR3 length: 15 residues. Trimming took 2 bases from V and 8 from J; bases not matched to a gene: 9. The DNA of the CDR3 is TGTGCCAGCAGCTTACCCGGACAGGGTAGGGATGAGCAGTTCTTC. It yields the protein CASSLPGQGRDEQFF.

The chain joins TRBV27 to TRBJ2-2; D gene unclear. Trimming took off 5 bases at V and 5 bases at J, with 24 bases between the two ends. The CDR3 is 18 residues long. CDR1 MNHEY and CDR2 SMNVEV come from the germline V gene (reference sequence). The CDR3 protein is CASSPPPSTGAPTGELFF. CDR3 in DNA: TGTGCCAGCAGTCCCCCTCCTAGTACTGGTGCGCCTACCGGGGAGCTGTTTTTT.

This clone was counted a single time. The chain uses TRBV12-5 and TRBJ1-1, with D uncertain. Germline values: CDR1 LGHNT, CDR2 FRNRAP. CDR3 length equals 12 residues. V shed 1 base and J shed 1 base, with 1 base lying between them. The CDR3 protein is CASGLENTEAFF. In DNA, the CDR3 is TGTGCTAGTGGTTTGGAGAACACTGAAGCTTTCTTT.

The J gene is TRBJ2-7, the V gene TRBV30; 10 nucleotides match TRBD2. This CDR3 region has 18 residues. CDR1 and CDR2 from the germline V gene are GTSNPN and SVGIG (reference sequence). Trimming took 5 bases from V and 1 from J; bases not matched to a gene: 17. The CDR3 DNA sequence: TGTGCCTGGGATAAAGGTAGGACTAGCGGCTTGGTTTCCTACGAGCAGTACTTC. This translates into CAWDKGRTSGLVSYEQYF.

Concerning this clone itself: Other DNA sequences from this sample encode an identical CDR3 as well. The J gene is TRBJ2-2, the V gene TRBV5-6; no firm D call. The germline V and J ends were trimmed by 4 bases and 4 bases, with 5 bases remaining between them. The CDR3 sequence is 12 residues long. Germline CDR1 and CDR2: SGHDT and YYEEEE. CDR3 DNA sequence: TGTGCCAGCAGCCTTTTCACCGGGGAGCTGTTTTTT. The encoded protein is CASSLFTGELFF.

V usage is TRBV19 and J usage is TRBJ1-2, with D unclear. The CDR3 is 12 residues long. V gave up 9 bases and J gave up 6 bases, with 14 bases separating them. From germline, CDR1 is LNHDA and CDR2 SQIVND (reference sequence). The CDR3 spells CASPDKSHGYTF. As DNA, the CDR3 is TGTGCCAGCCCCGACAAGTCCCATGGCTACACCTTC. The whole variable domain, filled in from reference TRBV19 and TRBJ1-2, reads DGGITQSPKYLFRKEGQNVTLSCEQNLNHDAMYWYRQDPGQGLRLIYYSQIVNDFQKGDIAEGYSVSREKKESFPLTVTSAQKNPTAFYLCASPDKSHGYTFGSGTRLTVV.

This clone was seen once. J is TRBJ2-7 and V is TRBV6-1; no firm D call. Trimming cost V 7 bases and J 0 bases, with 13 bases left between them. The germline CDR1 and CDR2 sequences are MNHNS and SASEGT. The CDR3 runs to 14 residues. DNA of the CDR3: TGTGCCAGCACGACGGAACTCCTCTCCTACGAGCAGTACTTC. It is translated as CASTTELLSYEQYF.

V and J are TRBV6-5 and TRBJ2-1; TRBD1 or TRBD2 may be the D gene (5 bases each). Germline V lookup: CDR1 MNHEY, CDR2 SVGAGI. The V end was cut by 6 bases, the J end by 1 base, with 13 bases between. The CDR3 length is 15 residues. The CDR3: CASSLRDGSYNEQFF. The CDR3 coding sequence is TGTGCCAGCAGCCTCCGGGACGGATCCTACAATGAGCAGTTCTTC.

This clone was picked up a small number of times. The chain combines TRBV11-2 with TRBJ2-1; 7 bases line up with TRBD2. Trimming took 5 bases from V and 8 from J; bases not matched to a gene: 15. This CDR3 contains 16 residues. The germline CDR1 and CDR2 sequences are SGHAT and FQNNGV. CDR3 nucleotide sequence: TGTGCCAGCAGCCCGAGCGTCGCGGGAGCTTACGATGAGCAGTTCTTC. It encodes CASSPSVAGAYDEQFF.

The gene calls are TRBV6-6 and TRBJ1-2; D not resolved. This CDR3 contains 14 residues. The V gene lost 4 bases and the J gene lost 4 bases, with 13 bases spanning the gap. Germline CDR1 is MNHNY and CDR2 is SVGAGI (reference sequence). Here the CDR3 reads CASSSLDTFYGYTF. The CDR3, as DNA: TGTGCCAGCAGTTCCCTCGACACCTTCTATGGCTACACCTTC.

This clone was counted between two and nine times. DNA of the CDR3: TGTGCCAGTAGTATGGCTACAGGTACTCAACTGTTTTTT. It is translated as CASSMATGTQLFF. The chain carries TRBV19 and TRBJ1-4, with D maybe TRBD1 (5 bases). The CDR3 is 13 residues long. CDR1 and CDR2 (germline): LNHDA, SQIVND (reference sequence). V shed 3 bases and J shed 12 bases, with 14 bases lying between them.

This sequence joins TRBV28 and TRBJ1-5; TRBD1 might be the D (5 bases). Trimming took 6 bases from V and 7 from J, leaving 25 bases between them. CDR1 is MDHEN, CDR2 SYDVKM, per germline. The CDR3 is made up of 17 amino acids. CDR3 in amino acids: CASSSGGPATANQPQHF. The CDR3 DNA follows: TGTGCCAGCAGCTCGGGGGGTCCTGCAACGGCCAACCAGCCCCAGCATTTT.